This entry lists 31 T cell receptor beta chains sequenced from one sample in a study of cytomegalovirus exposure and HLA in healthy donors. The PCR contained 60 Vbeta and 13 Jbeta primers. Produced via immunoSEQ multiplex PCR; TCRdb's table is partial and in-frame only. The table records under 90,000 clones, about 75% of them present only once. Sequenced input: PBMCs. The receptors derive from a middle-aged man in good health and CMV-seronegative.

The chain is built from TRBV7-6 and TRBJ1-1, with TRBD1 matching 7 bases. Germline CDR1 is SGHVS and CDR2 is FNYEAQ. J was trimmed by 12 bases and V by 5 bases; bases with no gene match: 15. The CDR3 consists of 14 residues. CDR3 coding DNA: TGTGCCAGCAGCCCTCAGGGGACAGCTACCCCACCTTTCTTT. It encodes CASSPQGTATPPFF.

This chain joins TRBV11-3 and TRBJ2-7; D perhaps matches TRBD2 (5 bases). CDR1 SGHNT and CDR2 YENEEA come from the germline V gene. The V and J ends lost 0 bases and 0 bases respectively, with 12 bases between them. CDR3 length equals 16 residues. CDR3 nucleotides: TGTGCCAGCAGCTTAGAGAAATGGGAGAGCTCCTACGAGCAGTACTTC. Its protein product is CASSLEKWESSYEQYF. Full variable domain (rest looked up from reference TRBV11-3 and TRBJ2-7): EAGVVQSPRYKIIEKKQPVAFWCNPISGHNTLYWYLQNLGQGPELLIRYENEEAVDDSQLPKDRFSAERLKGVDSTLKIQPAELGDSAVYLCASSLEKWESSYEQYFGPGTRLTVT.

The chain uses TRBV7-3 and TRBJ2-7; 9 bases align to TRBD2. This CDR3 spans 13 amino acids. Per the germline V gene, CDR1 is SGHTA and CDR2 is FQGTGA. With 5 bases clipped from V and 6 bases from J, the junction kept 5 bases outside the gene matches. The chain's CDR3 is CASSEELAGEQYF. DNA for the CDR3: TGTGCCAGCAGCGAAGAACTAGCGGGCGAGCAGTACTTC.

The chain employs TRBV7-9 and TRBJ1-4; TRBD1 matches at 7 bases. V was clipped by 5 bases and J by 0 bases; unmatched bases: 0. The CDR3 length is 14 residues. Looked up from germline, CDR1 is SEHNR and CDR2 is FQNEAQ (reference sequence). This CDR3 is CASSGTATNEKLFF. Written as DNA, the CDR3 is TGTGCCAGCAGCGGGACAGCAACTAATGAAAAACTGTTTTTT.

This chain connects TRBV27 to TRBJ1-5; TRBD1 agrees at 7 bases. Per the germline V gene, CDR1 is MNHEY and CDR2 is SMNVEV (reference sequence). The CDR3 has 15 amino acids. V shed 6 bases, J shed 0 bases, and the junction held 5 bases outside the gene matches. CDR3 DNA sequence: TGTGCCAGCAGGTTCGGGACAGATAGCAATCAGCCCCAGCATTTT. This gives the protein CASRFGTDSNQPQHF.

The DNA of the CDR3 is TGTGCCAGCAGTATAAGACAGGACAACTATGGCTACACCTTC. It yields the protein CASSIRQDNYGYTF. The V and J genes are TRBV2 and TRBJ1-2, with D perhaps matching TRBD1 (6 bases). Germline V lookup: CDR1 SNHLY, CDR2 FYNNEI. The length of the CDR3 is 14 residues. V was pared by 5 bases and J by 2 bases, with 12 bases between.

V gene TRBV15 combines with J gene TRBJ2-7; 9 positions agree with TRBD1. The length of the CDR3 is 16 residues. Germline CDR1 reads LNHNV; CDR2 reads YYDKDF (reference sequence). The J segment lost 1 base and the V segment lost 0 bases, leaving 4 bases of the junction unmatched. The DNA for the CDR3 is TGTGCCACCAGCAGAGACCCCGGGACAGGGTCCTACGAGCAGTACTTC. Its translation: CATSRDPGTGSYEQYF.

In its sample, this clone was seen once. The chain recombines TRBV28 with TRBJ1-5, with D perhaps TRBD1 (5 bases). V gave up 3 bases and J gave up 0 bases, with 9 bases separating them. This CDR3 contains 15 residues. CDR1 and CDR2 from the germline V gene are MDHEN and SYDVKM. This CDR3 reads CASSFTGHSNQPQHF. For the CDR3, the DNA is TGTGCCAGCAGTTTCACAGGACATAGCAATCAGCCCCAGCATTTT.

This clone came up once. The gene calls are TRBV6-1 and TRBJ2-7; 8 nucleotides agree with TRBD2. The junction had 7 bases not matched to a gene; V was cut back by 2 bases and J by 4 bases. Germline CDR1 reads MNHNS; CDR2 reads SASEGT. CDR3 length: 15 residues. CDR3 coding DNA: TGTGCCAGCAGTGAATTAAGCGGGAGTAGGTACGAGCAGTACTTC. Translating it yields CASSELSGSRYEQYF.

This CDR3 is CAISGVEGEQFF. The CDR3 DNA is TGTGCCATCAGTGGGGTGGAGGGCGAGCAGTTCTTC. The chain is built from TRBV10-3 and TRBJ2-1; a weak D match, TRBD2 (6 bases). Germline CDR1 reads ENHRY; CDR2 reads SYGVKD. This CDR3 spans 12 amino acids. V lost 4 bases to trimming and J lost 10 bases, with 11 bases between them.

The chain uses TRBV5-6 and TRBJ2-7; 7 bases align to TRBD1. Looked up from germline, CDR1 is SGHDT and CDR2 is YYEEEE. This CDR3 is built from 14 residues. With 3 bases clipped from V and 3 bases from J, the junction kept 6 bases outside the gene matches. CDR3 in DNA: TGTGCCAGCAGCTGGGACAGTAGTTTCTACGAGCAGTACTTC. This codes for CASSWDSSFYEQYF.

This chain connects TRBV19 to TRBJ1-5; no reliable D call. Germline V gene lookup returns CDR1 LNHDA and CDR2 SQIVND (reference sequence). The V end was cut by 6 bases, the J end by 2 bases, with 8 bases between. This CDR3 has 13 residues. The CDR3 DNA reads TGTGCCAGTAGGAGGGATGGCAATCAGCCCCAGCATTTT. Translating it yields CASRRDGNQPQHF. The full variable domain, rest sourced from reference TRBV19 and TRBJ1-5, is DGGITQSPKYLFRKEGQNVTLSCEQNLNHDAMYWYRQDPGQGLRLIYYSQIVNDFQKGDIAEGYSVSREKKESFPLTVTSAQKNPTAFYLCASRRDGNQPQHFGDGTRLSIL.

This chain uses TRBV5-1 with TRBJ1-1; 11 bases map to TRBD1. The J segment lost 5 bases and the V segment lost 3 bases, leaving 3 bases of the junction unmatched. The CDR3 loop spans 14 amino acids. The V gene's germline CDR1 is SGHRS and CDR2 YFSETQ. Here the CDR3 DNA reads TGCGCCAGCAGCTCAGGGACAGGGGGAACTGAAGCTTTCTTT. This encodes CASSSGTGGTEAFF.

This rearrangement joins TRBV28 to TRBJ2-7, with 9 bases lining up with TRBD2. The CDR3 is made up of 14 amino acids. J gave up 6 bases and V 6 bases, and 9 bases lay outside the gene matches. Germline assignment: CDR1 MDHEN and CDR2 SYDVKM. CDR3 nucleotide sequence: TGTGCCAGCAGCCTGGGACTAGCAACGGGCGAGCAGTACTTC. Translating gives CASSLGLATGEQYF.

The CDR3, as DNA: TGTGCCAGCAGCTTGGCAGGGCCGTTCGCGAACACCGGGGAGCTGTTTTTT. This codes for CASSLAGPFANTGELFF. V and J are TRBV5-6 and TRBJ2-2; perhaps TRBD1 as D (5 bases). Trimming shortened V by 0 bases and J by 0 bases, and 12 bases separated the two germline ends. This CDR3 region has 17 residues. In germline, CDR1 is SGHDT, CDR2 YYEEEE.

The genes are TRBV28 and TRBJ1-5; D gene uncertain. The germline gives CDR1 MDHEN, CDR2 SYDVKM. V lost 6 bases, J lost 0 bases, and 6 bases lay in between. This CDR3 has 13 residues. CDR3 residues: CASSLDSNQPQHF. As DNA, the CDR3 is TGTGCCAGCAGCCTAGATAGCAATCAGCCCCAGCATTTT.

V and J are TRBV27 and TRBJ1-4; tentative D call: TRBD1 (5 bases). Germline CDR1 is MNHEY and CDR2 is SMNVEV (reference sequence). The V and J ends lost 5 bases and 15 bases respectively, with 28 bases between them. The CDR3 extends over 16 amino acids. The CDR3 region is CASSPHYRDSELVLFF. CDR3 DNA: TGTGCCAGCAGTCCACATTACCGGGACTCCGAACTAGTGTTGTTTTTT.

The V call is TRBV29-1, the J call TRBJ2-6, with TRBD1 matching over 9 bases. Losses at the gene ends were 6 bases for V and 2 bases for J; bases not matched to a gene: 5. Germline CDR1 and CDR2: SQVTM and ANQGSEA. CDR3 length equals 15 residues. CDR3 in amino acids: CSVGQGGPGANVLTF. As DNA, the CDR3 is TGCAGCGTGGGACAGGGCGGTCCTGGGGCCAACGTCCTGACTTTC.

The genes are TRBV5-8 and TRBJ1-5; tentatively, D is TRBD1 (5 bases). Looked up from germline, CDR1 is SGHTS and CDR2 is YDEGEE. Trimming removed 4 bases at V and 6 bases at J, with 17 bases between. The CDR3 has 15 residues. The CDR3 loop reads CASSDEWGGGQPQHF. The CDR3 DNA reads TGTGCCAGCAGCGACGAATGGGGGGGAGGTCAGCCCCAGCATTTT.

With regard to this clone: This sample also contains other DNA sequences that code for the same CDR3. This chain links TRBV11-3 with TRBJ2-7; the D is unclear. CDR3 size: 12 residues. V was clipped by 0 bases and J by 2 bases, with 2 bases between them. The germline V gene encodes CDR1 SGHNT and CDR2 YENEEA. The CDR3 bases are TGTGCCAGCAGCTTAGACACCTACGAGCAGTACTTC. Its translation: CASSLDTYEQYF.

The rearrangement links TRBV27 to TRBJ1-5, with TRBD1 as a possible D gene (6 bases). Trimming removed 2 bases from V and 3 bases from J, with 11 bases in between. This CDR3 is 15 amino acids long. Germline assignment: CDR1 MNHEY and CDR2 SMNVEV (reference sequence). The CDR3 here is CASSLGGANNQPQHF. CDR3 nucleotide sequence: TGTGCCAGCAGTTTAGGGGGGGCTAACAATCAGCCCCAGCATTTT.

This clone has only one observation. CDR3 residues: CASSIVINQPQHF. CDR3 in DNA: TGTGCCAGTAGTATAGTCATCAATCAGCCCCAGCATTTT. The V gene is TRBV19, the J gene TRBJ1-5; D remains unclear. Germline CDR1 is LNHDA and CDR2 is SQIVND (reference sequence). The CDR3 loop spans 13 amino acids. Trimming cost V 1 base and J 3 bases, with 4 bases left between them.

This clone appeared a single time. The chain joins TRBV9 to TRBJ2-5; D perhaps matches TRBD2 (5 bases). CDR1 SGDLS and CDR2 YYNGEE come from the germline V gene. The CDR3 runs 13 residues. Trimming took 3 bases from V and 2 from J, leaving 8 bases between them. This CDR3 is CASSAPGQETQYF. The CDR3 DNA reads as TGTGCCAGCAGCGCACCGGGGCAAGAGACCCAGTACTTC.

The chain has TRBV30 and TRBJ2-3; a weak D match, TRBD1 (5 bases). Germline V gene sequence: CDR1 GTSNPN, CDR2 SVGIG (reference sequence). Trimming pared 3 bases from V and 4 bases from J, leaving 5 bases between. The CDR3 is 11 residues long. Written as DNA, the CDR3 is TGTGCCTGGAGACAGGCAGATACGCAGTATTTT. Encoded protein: CAWRQADTQYF.

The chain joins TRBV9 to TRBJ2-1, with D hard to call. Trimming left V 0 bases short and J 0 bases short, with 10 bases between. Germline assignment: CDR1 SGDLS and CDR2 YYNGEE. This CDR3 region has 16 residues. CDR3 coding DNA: TGTGCCAGCAGCGTAGGACTCTCGAGCTCCTACAATGAGCAGTTCTTC. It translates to CASSVGLSSSYNEQFF.

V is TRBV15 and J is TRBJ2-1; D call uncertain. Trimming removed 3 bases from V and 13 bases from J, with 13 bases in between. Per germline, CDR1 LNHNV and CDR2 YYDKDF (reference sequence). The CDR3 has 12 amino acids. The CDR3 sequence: CATSRETSIQFF. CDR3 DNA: TGTGCCACCAGCAGGGAGACTTCGATTCAGTTCTTC.

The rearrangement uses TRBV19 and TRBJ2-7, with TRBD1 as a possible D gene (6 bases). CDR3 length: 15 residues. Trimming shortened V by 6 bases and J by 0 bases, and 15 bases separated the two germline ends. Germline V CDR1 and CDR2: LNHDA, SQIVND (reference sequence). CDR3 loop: CASSSGTLSSYEQYF. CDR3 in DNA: TGTGCCAGTAGCTCCGGGACACTCAGCTCCTACGAGCAGTACTTC.

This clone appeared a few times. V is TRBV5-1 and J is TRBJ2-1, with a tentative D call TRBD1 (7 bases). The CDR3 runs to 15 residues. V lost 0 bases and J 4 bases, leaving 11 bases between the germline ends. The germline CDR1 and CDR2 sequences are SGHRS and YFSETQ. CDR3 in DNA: TGCGCCAGCAGCTTGGTGCGGGACAGATACAATGAGCAGTTCTTC. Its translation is CASSLVRDRYNEQFF. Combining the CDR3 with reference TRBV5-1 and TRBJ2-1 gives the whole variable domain KAGVTQTPRYLIKTRGQQVTLSCSPISGHRSVSWYQQTPGQGLQFLFEYFSETQRNKGNFPGRFSGRQFSNSRSEMNVSTLELGDSALYLCASSLVRDRYNEQFFGPGTRLTVL.

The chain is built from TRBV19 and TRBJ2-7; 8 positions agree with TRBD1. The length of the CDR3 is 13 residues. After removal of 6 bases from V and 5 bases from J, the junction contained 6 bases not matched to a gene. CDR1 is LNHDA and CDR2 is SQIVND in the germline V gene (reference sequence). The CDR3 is CASSDRGDDEQYF. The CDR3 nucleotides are TGTGCCAGTAGCGACAGGGGAGACGACGAGCAGTACTTC.

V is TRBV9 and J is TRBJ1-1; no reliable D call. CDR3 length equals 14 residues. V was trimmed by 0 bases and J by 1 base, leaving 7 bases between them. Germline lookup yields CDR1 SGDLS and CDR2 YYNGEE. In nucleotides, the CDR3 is TGTGCCAGCAGCGTAGTACCAGAGAACACTGAAGCTTTCTTT. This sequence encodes CASSVVPENTEAFF. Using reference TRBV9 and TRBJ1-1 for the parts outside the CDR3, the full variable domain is DSGVTQTPKHLITATGQRVTLRCSPRSGDLSVYWYQQSLDQGLQFLIQYYNGEERAKGNILERFSAQQFPDLHSELNLSSLELGDSALYFCASSVVPENTEAFFGQGTRLTVV.

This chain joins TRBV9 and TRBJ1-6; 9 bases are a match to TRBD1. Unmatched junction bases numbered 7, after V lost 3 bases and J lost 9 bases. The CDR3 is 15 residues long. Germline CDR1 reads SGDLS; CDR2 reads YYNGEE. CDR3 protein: CASSDRTGEGSPLHF. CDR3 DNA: TGTGCCAGCAGCGATCGGACAGGGGAAGGTTCACCCCTCCACTTT.